This T cell receptor (beta chain) was retrieved from a study of T cell responses to AZD1222 COVID-19 vaccine. Findings of the study overall: Of spike-specific TCRs, nearly half reportedly target regions left unmutated in variants. Of the AZD1222 recipients, only 5 or 6 were seropositive at baseline.

The V gene lost 3 bases and the J gene lost 8 bases, with 16 bases spanning the gap. There are 14 residues in the CDR3. The germline V gene encodes CDR1 MDHEN and CDR2 SYDVKM. TCRdb keeps only in-frame clones here, not all; method: immunoSEQ multiplex PCR. The sample records tens of thousands of clones, roughly 87% being singletons. On this clone: The target antigen is unknown.

Pooling was applied to second doses at about 4 or about 12 weeks. The clonotype was recovered from an adult who received the AZD1222 COVID-19 vaccine. This chain connects TRBV28 to TRBJ1-2, with TRBD1 as a possible D gene (6 bases). The starting material was peripheral blood, obtained 28 days after the second AZD1222 dose. The CDR3 here is CASSFVDSPRGYTF. CDR3 bases: TGTGCCAGCAGTTTTGTGGACAGCCCACGGGGCTACACCTTC.